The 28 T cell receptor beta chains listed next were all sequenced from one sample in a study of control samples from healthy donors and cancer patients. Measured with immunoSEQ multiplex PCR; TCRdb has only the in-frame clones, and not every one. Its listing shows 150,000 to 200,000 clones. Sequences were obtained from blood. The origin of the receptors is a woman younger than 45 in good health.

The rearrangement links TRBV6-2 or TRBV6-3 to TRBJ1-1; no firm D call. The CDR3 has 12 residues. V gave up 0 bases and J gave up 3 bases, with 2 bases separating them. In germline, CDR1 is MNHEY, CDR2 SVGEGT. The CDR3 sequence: CASSYSHTEAFF. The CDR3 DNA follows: TGTGCCAGCAGTTACTCTCACACTGAAGCTTTCTTT.

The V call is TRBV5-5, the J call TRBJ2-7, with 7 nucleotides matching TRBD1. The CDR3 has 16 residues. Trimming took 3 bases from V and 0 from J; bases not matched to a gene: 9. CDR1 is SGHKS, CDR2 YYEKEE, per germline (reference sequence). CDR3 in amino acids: CASSSPFRTGSYEQYF. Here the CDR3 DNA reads TGTGCCAGCAGCTCCCCGTTTCGGACAGGCTCCTACGAGCAGTACTTC.

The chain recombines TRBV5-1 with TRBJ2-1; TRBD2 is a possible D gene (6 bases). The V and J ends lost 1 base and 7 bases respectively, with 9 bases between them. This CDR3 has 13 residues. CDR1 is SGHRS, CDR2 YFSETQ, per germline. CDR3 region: CASSLSGGNEQFF. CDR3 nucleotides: TGCGCCAGCAGCTTGAGTGGGGGGAATGAGCAGTTCTTC.

CDR3 bases: TGTGCCAGCAGCTTAAGTGGCTCCGGGGAGCTGTTTTTT. Its protein is CASSLSGSGELFF. The rearrangement uses TRBV7-2 and TRBJ2-2; no firm D call. There are 13 residues in the CDR3. Germline V gene lookup returns CDR1 SGHTA and CDR2 FQGNSA. Trimming removed 2 bases from V and 6 bases from J, with 7 bases in between.

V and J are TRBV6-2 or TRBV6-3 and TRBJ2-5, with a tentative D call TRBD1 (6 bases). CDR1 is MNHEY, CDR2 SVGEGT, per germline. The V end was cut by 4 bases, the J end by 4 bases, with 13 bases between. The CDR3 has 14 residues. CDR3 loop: CASSSTRRGETQYF. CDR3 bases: TGTGCCAGCAGTTCCACCCGCAGGGGAGAGACCCAGTACTTC.

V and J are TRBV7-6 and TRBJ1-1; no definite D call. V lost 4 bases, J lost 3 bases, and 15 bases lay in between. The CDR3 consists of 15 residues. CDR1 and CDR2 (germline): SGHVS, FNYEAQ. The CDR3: CASSSTMGRDTEAFF. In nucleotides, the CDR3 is TGTGCCAGCAGCTCCACGATGGGGAGGGACACTGAAGCTTTCTTT.

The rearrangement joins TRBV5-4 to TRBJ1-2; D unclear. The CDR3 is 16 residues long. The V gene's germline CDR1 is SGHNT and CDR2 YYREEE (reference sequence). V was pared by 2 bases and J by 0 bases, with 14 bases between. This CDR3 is CASSFRESTPNYGYTF. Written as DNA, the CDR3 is TGTGCCAGCAGCTTCAGAGAATCCACCCCTAACTATGGCTACACCTTC.

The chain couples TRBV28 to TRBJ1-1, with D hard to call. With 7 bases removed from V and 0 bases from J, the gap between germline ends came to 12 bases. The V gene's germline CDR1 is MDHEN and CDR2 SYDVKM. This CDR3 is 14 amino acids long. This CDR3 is CASKIMSMNTEAFF. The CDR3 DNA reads TGTGCCAGCAAAATAATGAGCATGAACACTGAAGCTTTCTTT.

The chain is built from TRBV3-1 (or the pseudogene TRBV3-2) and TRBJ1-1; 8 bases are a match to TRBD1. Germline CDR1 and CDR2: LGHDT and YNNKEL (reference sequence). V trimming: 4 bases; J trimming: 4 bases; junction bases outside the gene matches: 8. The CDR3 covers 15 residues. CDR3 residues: CASSRHNRGSTEAFF. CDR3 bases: TGTGCCAGCAGCCGTCATAACAGGGGGAGCACTGAAGCTTTCTTT.

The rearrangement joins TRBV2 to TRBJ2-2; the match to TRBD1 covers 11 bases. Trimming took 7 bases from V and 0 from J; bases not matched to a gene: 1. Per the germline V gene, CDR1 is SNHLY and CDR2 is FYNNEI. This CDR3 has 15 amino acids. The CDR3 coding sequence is TGTGCCAGCATGGGACAGGGGGCGAACACCGGGGAGCTGTTTTTT. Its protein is CASMGQGANTGELFF.

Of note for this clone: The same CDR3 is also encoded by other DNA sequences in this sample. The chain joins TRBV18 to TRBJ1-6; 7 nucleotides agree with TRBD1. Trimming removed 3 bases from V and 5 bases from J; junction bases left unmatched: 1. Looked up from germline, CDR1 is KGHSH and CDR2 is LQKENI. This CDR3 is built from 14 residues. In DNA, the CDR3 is TGTGCCAGCTCACCCGGGACAGATAATTCACCCCTCCACTTT. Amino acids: CASSPGTDNSPLHF.

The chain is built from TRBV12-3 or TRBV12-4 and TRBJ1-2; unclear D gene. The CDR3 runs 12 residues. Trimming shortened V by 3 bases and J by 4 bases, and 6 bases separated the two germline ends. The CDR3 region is CASSFRVYGYTF. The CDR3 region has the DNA TGTGCCAGCAGTTTTCGTGTCTATGGCTACACCTTC.

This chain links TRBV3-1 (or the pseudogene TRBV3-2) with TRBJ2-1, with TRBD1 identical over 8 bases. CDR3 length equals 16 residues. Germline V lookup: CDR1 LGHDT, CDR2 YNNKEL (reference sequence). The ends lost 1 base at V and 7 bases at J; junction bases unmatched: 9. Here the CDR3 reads CASSQVNTGGLNEQFF. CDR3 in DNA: TGTGCCAGCAGCCAAGTTAACACAGGGGGTTTGAATGAGCAGTTCTTC.

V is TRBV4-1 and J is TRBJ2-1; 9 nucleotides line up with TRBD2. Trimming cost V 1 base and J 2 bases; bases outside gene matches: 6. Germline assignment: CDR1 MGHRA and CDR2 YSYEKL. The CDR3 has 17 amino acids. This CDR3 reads CASSQGPSGGPYNEQFF. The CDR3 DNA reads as TGCGCCAGCAGCCAAGGACCCAGCGGGGGGCCCTACAATGAGCAGTTCTTC.

CDR3 residues: CASSYFEKEAFF. The CDR3 nucleotides are TGTGCCAGCAGTTACTTCGAAAAGGAAGCTTTCTTT. This chain joins TRBV6-2 or TRBV6-3 and TRBJ1-1; no definite D call. Germline CDR1 is MNHEY and CDR2 is SVGEGT. Trimming stripped 1 base from V and 8 bases from J, with 8 bases between. The CDR3 length is 12 residues.

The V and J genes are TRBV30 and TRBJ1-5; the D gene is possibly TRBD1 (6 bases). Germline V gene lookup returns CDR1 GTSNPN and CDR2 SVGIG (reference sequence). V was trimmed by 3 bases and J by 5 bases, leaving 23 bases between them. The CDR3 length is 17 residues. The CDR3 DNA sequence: TGTGCCTGGAGCGCCTTCCCGGACAGAGGTCGTTATCAGCCCCAGCATTTT. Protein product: CAWSAFPDRGRYQPQHF.

CDR3 region: CASSLTGGVVEGYGYTF. The CDR3 DNA follows: TGTGCCAGTAGTCTGACAGGGGGAGTCGTCGAAGGCTATGGCTACACCTTC. This rearrangement joins TRBV19 to TRBJ1-2; 9 bases agree with TRBD1. CDR3 length: 17 amino acids. The J segment lost 4 bases and the V segment lost 5 bases, leaving 14 bases of the junction unmatched. Per germline, CDR1 LNHDA and CDR2 SQIVND (reference sequence).

CDR3 nucleotides: TGTGCCAGCAGCGGGACTACCCAGTACTTC. It translates to CASSGTTQYF. J is TRBJ2-5 and V is TRBV9, with D possibly being TRBD2 (5 bases). Germline CDR1 is SGDLS and CDR2 is YYNGEE. This CDR3 region has 10 residues. Trimming took off 3 bases at V and 8 bases at J, with 5 bases between the two ends.

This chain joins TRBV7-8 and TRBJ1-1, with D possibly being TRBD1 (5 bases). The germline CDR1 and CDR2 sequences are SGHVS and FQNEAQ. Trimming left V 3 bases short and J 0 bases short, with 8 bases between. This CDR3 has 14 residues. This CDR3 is CASSFRGVNTEAFF. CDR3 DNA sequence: TGTGCCAGCAGCTTCCGAGGGGTGAACACTGAAGCTTTCTTT. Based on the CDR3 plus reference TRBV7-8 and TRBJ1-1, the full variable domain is GAGVSQSPRYKVAKRGQDVALRCDPISGHVSLFWYQQALGQGPEFLTYFQNEAQLDKSGLPSDRFFAERPEGSVSTLKIQRTQQEDSAVYLCASSFRGVNTEAFFGQGTRLTVV.

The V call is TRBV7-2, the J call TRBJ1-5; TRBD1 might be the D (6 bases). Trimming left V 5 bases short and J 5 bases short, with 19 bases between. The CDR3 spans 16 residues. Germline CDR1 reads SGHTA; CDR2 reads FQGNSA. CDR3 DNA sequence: TGTGCCAGCAGCACACAGGGAAGGAGCCTTTATCAGCCCCAGCATTTT. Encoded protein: CASSTQGRSLYQPQHF.

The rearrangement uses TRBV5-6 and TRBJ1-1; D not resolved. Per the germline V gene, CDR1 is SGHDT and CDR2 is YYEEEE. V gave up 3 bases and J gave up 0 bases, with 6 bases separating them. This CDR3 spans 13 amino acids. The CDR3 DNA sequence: TGTGCCAGCAGCTCCTACATGAACACTGAAGCTTTCTTT. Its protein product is CASSSYMNTEAFF.

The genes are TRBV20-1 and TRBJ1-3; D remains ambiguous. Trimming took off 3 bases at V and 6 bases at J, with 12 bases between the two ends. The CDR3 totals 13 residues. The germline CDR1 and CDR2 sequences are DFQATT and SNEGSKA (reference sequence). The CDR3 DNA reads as TGCAGTGCTAGTGTGCCGGCCCTAAACACCATATATTTT. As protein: CSASVPALNTIYF.

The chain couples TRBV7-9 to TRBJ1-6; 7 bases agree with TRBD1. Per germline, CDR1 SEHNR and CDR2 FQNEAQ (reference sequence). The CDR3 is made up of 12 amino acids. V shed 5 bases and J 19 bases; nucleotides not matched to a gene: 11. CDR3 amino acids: CASSPQTGVIHF. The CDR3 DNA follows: TGTGCCAGCAGCCCCCAAACAGGGGTCATACACTTT.

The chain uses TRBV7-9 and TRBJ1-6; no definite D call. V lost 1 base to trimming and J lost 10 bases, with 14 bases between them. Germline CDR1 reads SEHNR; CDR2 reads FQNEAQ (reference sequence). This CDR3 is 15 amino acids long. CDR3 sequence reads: CASSLVAAAESPLHF. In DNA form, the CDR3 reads TGTGCCAGCAGCTTAGTGGCAGCAGCTGAATCACCCCTCCACTTT.

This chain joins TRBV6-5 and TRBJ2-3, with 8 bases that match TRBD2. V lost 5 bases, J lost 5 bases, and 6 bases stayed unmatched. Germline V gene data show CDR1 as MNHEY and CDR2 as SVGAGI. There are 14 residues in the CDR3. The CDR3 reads CASSPLRGVDTQYF. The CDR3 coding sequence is TGTGCCAGCAGTCCGTTGCGGGGGGTAGATACGCAGTATTTT.

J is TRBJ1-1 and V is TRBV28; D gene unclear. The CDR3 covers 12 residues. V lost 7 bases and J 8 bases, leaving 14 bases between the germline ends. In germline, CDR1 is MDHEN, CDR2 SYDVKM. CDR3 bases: TGTGCCAGCAACTTGATGGGCAACGAAGCTTTCTTT. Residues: CASNLMGNEAFF.

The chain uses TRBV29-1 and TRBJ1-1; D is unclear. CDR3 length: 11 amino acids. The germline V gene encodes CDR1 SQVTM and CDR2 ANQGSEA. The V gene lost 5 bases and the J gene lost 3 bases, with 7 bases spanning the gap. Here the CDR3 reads CSVPIYTEAFF. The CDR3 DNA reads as TGCAGCGTTCCCATCTACACTGAAGCTTTCTTT.

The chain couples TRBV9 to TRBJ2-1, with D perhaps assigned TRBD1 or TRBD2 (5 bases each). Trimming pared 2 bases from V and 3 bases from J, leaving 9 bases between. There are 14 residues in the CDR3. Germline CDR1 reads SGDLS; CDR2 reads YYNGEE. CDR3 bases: TGTGCCAGCAGCGTGGGGGAGCTCTACAATGAGCAGTTCTTC. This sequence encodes CASSVGELYNEQFF.